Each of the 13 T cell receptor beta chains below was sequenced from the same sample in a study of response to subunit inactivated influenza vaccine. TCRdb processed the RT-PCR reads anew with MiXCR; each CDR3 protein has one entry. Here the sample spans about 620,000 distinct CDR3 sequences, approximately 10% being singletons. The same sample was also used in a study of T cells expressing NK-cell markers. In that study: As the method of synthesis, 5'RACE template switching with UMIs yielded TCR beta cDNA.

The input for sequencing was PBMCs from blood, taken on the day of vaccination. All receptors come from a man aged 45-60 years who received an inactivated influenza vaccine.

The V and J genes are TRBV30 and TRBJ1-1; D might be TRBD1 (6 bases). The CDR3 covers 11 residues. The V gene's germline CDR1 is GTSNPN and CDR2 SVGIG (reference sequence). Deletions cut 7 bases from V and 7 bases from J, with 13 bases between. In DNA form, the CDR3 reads TGTGCCTTACAGGGAATTAATGAAGCTTTCTTT. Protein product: CALQGINEAFF.

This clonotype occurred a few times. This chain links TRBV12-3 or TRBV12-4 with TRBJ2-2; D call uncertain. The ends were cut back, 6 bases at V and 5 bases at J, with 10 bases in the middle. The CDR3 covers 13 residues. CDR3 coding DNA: TGTGCCAGCAGCCGCAGATGGACCGGGGAGCTGTTTTTT. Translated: CASSRRWTGELFF.

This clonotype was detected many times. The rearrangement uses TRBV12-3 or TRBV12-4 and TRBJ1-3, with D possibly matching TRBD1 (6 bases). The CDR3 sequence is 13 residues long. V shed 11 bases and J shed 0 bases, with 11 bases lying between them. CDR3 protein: CASRGDSGNTIYF. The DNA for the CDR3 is TGTGCCTCCAGGGGAGACTCTGGAAACACCATATATTTT.

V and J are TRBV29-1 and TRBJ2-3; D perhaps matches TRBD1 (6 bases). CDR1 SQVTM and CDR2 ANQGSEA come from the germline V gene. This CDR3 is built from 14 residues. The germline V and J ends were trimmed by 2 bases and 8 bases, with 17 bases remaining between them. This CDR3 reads CSVESGATRGTQYF. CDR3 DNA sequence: TGCAGCGTTGAATCAGGGGCCACACGAGGTACGCAGTATTTT.

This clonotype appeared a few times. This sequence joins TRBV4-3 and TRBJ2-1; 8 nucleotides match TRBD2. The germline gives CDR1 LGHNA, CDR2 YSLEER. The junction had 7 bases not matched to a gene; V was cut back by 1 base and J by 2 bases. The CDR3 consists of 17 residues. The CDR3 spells CASSQAGRAYTYNEQFF. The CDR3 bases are TGCGCCAGCAGCCAAGCCGGGAGGGCCTATACCTACAATGAGCAGTTCTTC.

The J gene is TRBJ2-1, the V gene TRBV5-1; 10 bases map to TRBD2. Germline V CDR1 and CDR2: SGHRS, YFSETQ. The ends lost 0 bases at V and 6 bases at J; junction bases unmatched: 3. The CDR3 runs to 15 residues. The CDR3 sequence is CASSLDLAGANEQFF. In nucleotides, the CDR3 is TGCGCCAGCAGCTTGGATCTAGCGGGGGCCAATGAGCAGTTCTTC.

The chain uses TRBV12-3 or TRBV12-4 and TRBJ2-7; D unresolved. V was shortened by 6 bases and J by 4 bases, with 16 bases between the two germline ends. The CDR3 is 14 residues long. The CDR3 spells CASRSRPDGYEQYF. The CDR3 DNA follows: TGTGCCAGCAGGTCGAGACCCGATGGTTACGAGCAGTACTTC.

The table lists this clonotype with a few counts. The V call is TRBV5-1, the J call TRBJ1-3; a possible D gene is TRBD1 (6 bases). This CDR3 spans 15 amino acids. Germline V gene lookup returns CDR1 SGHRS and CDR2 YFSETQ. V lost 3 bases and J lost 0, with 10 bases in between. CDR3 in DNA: TGCGCCAGCAGCTCAGGGACACTCTCTGGAAACACCATATATTTT. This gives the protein CASSSGTLSGNTIYF. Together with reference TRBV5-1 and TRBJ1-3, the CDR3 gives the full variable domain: KAGVTQTPRYLIKTRGQQVTLSCSPISGHRSVSWYQQTPGQGLQFLFEYFSETQRNKGNFPGRFSGRQFSNSRSEMNVSTLELGDSALYLCASSSGTLSGNTIYFGEGSWLTVV.

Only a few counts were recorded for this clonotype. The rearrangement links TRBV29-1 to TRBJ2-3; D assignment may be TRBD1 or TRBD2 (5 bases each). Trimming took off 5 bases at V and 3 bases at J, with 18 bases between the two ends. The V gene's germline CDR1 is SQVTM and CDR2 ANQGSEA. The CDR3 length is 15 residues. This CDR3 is CSVRKRGGATDTQYF. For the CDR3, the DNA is TGCAGCGTTCGAAAGAGGGGCGGCGCGACAGATACGCAGTATTTT.

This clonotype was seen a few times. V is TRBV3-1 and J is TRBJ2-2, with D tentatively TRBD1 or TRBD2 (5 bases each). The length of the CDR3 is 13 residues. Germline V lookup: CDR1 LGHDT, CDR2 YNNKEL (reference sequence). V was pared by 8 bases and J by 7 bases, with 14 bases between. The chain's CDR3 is CASRDAGIGELFF. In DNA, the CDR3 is TGTGCCAGCCGGGACGCTGGTATCGGGGAGCTGTTTTTT.

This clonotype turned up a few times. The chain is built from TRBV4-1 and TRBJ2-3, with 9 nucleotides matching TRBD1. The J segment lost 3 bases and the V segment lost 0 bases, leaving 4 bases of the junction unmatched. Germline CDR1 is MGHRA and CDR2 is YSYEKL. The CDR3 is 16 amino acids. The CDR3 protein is CASSQDTGQGTDTQYF. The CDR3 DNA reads TGCGCCAGCAGCCAAGATACGGGACAGGGTACAGATACGCAGTATTTT.

The CDR3 reads CASSLFSGSYTEAFF. CDR3 bases: TGTGCCAGCAGTCTATTTTCCGGGTCGTACACTGAAGCTTTCTTT. V usage is TRBV28 and J usage is TRBJ1-1, with D unresolved. The V end lost 5 bases, the J end lost 3 bases, and 16 bases lay between the germline ends. In germline, CDR1 is MDHEN, CDR2 SYDVKM. This CDR3 region has 15 residues.

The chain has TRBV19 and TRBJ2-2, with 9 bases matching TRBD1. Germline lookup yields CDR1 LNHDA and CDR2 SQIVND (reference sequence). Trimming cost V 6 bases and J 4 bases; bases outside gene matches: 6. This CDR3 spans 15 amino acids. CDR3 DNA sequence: TGTGCCAGTAGGACCGGGACAGGGATCACCGGGGAGCTGTTTTTT. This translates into CASRTGTGITGELFF.